This T cell receptor (beta chain) was obtained from a study of T cell responses to AZD1222 COVID-19 vaccine. Assay: immunoSEQ multiplex PCR; the TCRdb copy retains only in-frame clones and omits some. The table shows about 150,000 clones, with about 93% occurring only once. Study-wide findings and caveats: With dominance at 160-218 and 743-854, vaccine-associated CD4 TCRs spanned spike. Only after the peak T cell response were repertoires sampled. The donors showed a predominance of white British ancestry and of females, with possible underestimation of clonal diversity.

The germline V and J ends were trimmed by 3 bases and 7 bases, with 15 bases remaining between them. This CDR3 spans 13 amino acids. Looked up from germline, CDR1 is GTSNPN and CDR2 is SVGIG (reference sequence). Notes on this clone: Antigen unknown.

The source was peripheral blood, collected on day 0 of AZD1222 vaccination. This clonotype originated in an adult in good health. The chain uses TRBV30 and TRBJ1-2; D is perhaps TRBD1 (6 bases). DNA of the CDR3: TGTGCCTGGAGGGCAACAGGGTTAGGTGGCTACACCTTC. Encoded protein: CAWRATGLGGYTF.